This T cell receptor (beta chain) was profiled in a study of beta chain features in type 1 diabetes. The overall study: Sorted cell examination encompassed roughly 110,000,000 cells across all samples.

Study-wide findings and caveats: Shortening that was moderate but significant affected the TCRB CDR3s of Type 1 diabetes patients in all four CD4+ subsets.

On this clone itself: The antigen remains undetermined.

Germline-derived CDR1 and CDR2 are KGHSH and LQKENI. V lost 3 bases and J lost 0, with 9 bases in between. CDR3 length equals 15 residues. The investigators reverse transcribed all of the isolated RNA, so they sequenced expressed TCRB transcripts. Measured with immunoSEQ multiplex PCR; TCRdb has only the in-frame clones, and not every one. This sample yields about 300,000 clones, of which about 13% are seen a single time; nearly 0.015% belongs to the top ten. Cell sorting via CD45RO/CCR7/CD25/CD127/CD95/CD27 was performed to obtain CD4+ naive, central memory, regulatory and stem cell-like memory cells. Every sorted population was more than 98% pure.

The chain couples TRBV18 to TRBJ1-3; D not certain. The sample consisted of naive CD4+ T cells from blood. The sequence came from a woman between 18 and 30 years old with type 1 diabetes. As DNA, the CDR3 is TGTGCCAGCTCACCCGTCCTAAACTCTGGAAACACCATATATTTT. Translation: CASSPVLNSGNTIYF.